Sequencing of this TCR beta chain was carried out in a study of T cell changes during pregnancy in multiple sclerosis. This table comes from immunoSEQ multiplex PCR, and its TCRdb copy is limited to in-frame clones, with some not included. The sample records roughly 35,000 clones, 90% being singletons. The V and J ends lost 5 bases and 4 bases respectively, with 11 bases between them. CDR3 length: 13 amino acids. Germline-derived CDR1 and CDR2 are LGHNT and FRNRAP. Sequences were derived from CD8+ T cells from peripheral blood mononuclear cells, sampled before pregnancy. The sequence was collected from a female donor with multiple sclerosis, enrolled in a pregnancy study. The chain is built from TRBV12-5 and TRBJ1-2; perhaps TRBD1 as D (5 bases). CDR3 sequence (DNA): TGTGCTAGTGGTACGGGACTCATCTATGGCTACACCTTC. It encodes CASGTGLIYGYTF. Supplemented by reference TRBV12-5 and TRBJ1-2, the full variable domain reads DARVTQTPRHKVTEMGQEVTMRCQPILGHNTVFWYRQTMMQGLELLAYFRNRAPLDDSGMPKDRFSAEMPDATLATLKIQPSEPRDSAVYFCASGTGLIYGYTFGSGTRLTVV.